The 15 T cell receptor beta chains below come from one sample, sequenced in a study of blood T cell repertoires in COVID-19. Here immunoSEQ multiplex PCR was the method, and the copy in TCRdb shows in-frame clones only, minus some. The sample lists 85,000 to 130,000 clones; 90% to 95% were seen once. The sequencing sample was made of peripheral blood. The receptors were sampled from a human donor in a cohort sampled during active COVID-19.

This chain links TRBV9 with TRBJ2-1; 9 bases are a match to TRBD2. The CDR3 runs to 16 residues. Germline trimming cut 0 bases from V and 5 bases from J; bases unmatched to any gene: 6. CDR1 and CDR2 (germline): SGDLS, YYNGEE. CDR3 amino acids: CASSVEVASGNNEQFF. In DNA form, the CDR3 reads TGTGCCAGCAGCGTAGAAGTAGCTAGCGGGAACAATGAGCAGTTCTTC. Supplemented by reference TRBV9 and TRBJ2-1, the full variable domain reads DSGVTQTPKHLITATGQRVTLRCSPRSGDLSVYWYQQSLDQGLQFLIQYYNGEERAKGNILERFSAQQFPDLHSELNLSSLELGDSALYFCASSVEVASGNNEQFFGPGTRLTVL.

J is TRBJ2-7 and V is TRBV7-2, with 12 bases fitting TRBD2. Germline CDR1 and CDR2: SGHTA and FQGNSA. V dropped 5 bases and J dropped 6; count of bases not matched to a gene: 8. This CDR3 spans 15 amino acids. The CDR3 is CASSPRLAGAVEQYF. The CDR3 nucleotides are TGTGCCAGCAGCCCCCGACTAGCGGGAGCGGTCGAGCAGTACTTC.

The gene calls are TRBV19 and TRBJ1-2, with D unresolved. The ends were cut back, 3 bases at V and 5 bases at J, with 19 bases in the middle. In germline, CDR1 is LNHDA, CDR2 SQIVND (reference sequence). The CDR3 has 16 amino acids. The DNA for the CDR3 is TGTGCCAGTAGTATTATGACTTATTTCGAGGGTTATGGCTACACCTTC. Translated, it gives CASSIMTYFEGYGYTF. The whole variable domain, filled in from reference TRBV19 and TRBJ1-2, reads DGGITQSPKYLFRKEGQNVTLSCEQNLNHDAMYWYRQDPGQGLRLIYYSQIVNDFQKGDIAEGYSVSREKKESFPLTVTSAQKNPTAFYLCASSIMTYFEGYGYTFGSGTRLTVV.

This chain uses TRBV19 with TRBJ2-7; D might be TRBD2 (6 bases). V was shortened by 0 bases and J by 8 bases, with 11 bases between the two germline ends. Germline-derived CDR1 and CDR2 are LNHDA and SQIVND (reference sequence). The CDR3 consists of 13 residues. In DNA form, the CDR3 reads TGTGCCAGTAGTATAGATCGGGGAGGCAAGCAGTACTTC. This encodes CASSIDRGGKQYF.

The rearrangement uses TRBV7-9 and TRBJ1-1; the D gene is possibly TRBD1 (5 bases). V shed 8 bases and J shed 3 bases, with 16 bases lying between them. The CDR3 totals 14 residues. Germline V gene lookup returns CDR1 SEHNR and CDR2 FQNEAQ (reference sequence). The CDR3 DNA sequence: TGTGCCAGCCGAAGAGCGACAGATTACACTGAAGCTTTCTTT. Translation gives CASRRATDYTEAFF.

This chain uses TRBV28 with TRBJ1-5, with D perhaps TRBD1 (6 bases). Germline CDR1 MDHEN, CDR2 SYDVKM. This CDR3 comprises 16 residues. Trimming took off 5 bases at V and 0 bases at J, with 14 bases between the two ends. CDR3 DNA: TGTGCCAGCAGTCCATGGACAGCAAATAGCAATCAGCCCCAGCATTTT. Translating it yields CASSPWTANSNQPQHF.

The chain uses TRBV18 and TRBJ2-1; 9 bases align to TRBD1. Germline values: CDR1 KGHSH, CDR2 LQKENI. The CDR3 extends over 13 amino acids. Losses at the gene ends were 3 bases for V and 10 bases for J; bases not matched to a gene: 4. The CDR3 nucleotides read TGTGCCAGCTCACCGGGACAGGGAGGGGAGCAGTTCTTC. It yields the protein CASSPGQGGEQFF.

The chain employs TRBV12-5 and TRBJ2-7; D uncertain. The CDR3 covers 14 residues. V lost 1 base and J lost 2, with 9 bases in between. CDR1 and CDR2 (germline): LGHNT, FRNRAP. CDR3 sequence: CASGLGSHTYEQYF. CDR3 bases: TGTGCTAGTGGTTTGGGCAGTCACACCTACGAGCAGTACTTC.

This clone was seen just once. This chain connects TRBV6-2 or TRBV6-3 to TRBJ2-3, with TRBD1 as a possible D gene (7 bases). The CDR3 spans 15 residues. V was shortened by 4 bases and J by 5 bases, with 16 bases between the two germline ends. CDR1 and CDR2 from the germline V gene are MNHEY and SVGEGT. CDR3 region: CASSLRGRGEDTQYF. The CDR3 bases are TGTGCCAGCAGTTTAAGGGGGCGCGGGGAAGATACGCAGTATTTT.

The rearrangement links TRBV4-3 to TRBJ2-7; D ambiguous. The CDR3 has 14 amino acids. Deletions cut 0 bases from V and 3 bases from J, with 9 bases between. Germline assignment: CDR1 LGHNA and CDR2 YSLEER. The CDR3 loop reads CASSQELRYYEQYF. CDR3 nucleotides: TGCGCCAGCAGCCAAGAACTCAGGTACTACGAGCAGTACTTC.

V usage is TRBV11-3 and J usage is TRBJ2-7; no clear D gene. V lost 1 base and J lost 4, with 8 bases in between. The CDR3 has 13 amino acids. From germline, CDR1 is SGHNT and CDR2 YENEEA. The CDR3 sequence is CASSLGNGYEQYF. The DNA of the CDR3 is TGTGCCAGCAGCTTAGGAAACGGGTACGAGCAGTACTTC.

A note on this clone: The sample has other DNA sequences that encode this CDR3 too. The V gene is TRBV19, the J gene TRBJ1-5, with 9 nucleotides matching TRBD1. The trim removed 5 bases at V and 5 bases at J, leaving 1 base unmatched. The CDR3 loop spans 13 amino acids. CDR1 is LNHDA and CDR2 is SQIVND in the germline V gene (reference sequence). The CDR3 region is CASSRTGDQPQHF. The CDR3 coding sequence is TGTGCCAGTAGTCGGACAGGGGATCAGCCCCAGCATTTT. The full variable domain, in which reference TRBV19 and TRBJ1-5 provide the parts outside the CDR3, is DGGITQSPKYLFRKEGQNVTLSCEQNLNHDAMYWYRQDPGQGLRLIYYSQIVNDFQKGDIAEGYSVSREKKESFPLTVTSAQKNPTAFYLCASSRTGDQPQHFGDGTRLSIL.

The rearrangement uses TRBV7-2 and TRBJ1-2; 9 nucleotides line up with TRBD1. The J segment lost 4 bases and the V segment lost 6 bases, leaving 9 bases of the junction unmatched. CDR1 and CDR2 (germline): SGHTA, FQGNSA. This CDR3 is 15 amino acids long. CDR3: CASRRGQGIRYGYTF. The CDR3 DNA sequence: TGTGCCAGCAGAAGGGGACAGGGCATTCGCTATGGCTACACCTTC.

The rearrangement joins TRBV4-3 to TRBJ2-3, with D possibly TRBD2 on 5 matching bases. Germline CDR1 reads LGHNA; CDR2 reads YSLEER. The CDR3 spans 18 residues. V lost 4 bases, J lost 2 bases, and 22 bases lay in between. The CDR3 region is CASSLRWWGVSPTDTQYF. The CDR3 nucleotides are TGCGCCAGCAGCCTTCGTTGGTGGGGAGTGTCCCCCACAGATACGCAGTATTTT.

The chain joins TRBV9 to TRBJ2-3; maybe TRBD2 (6 bases). Germline-derived CDR1 and CDR2 are SGDLS and YYNGEE. The V and J ends lost 4 bases and 4 bases respectively, with 16 bases between them. CDR3 length: 15 residues. CDR3 loop: CASSPAGRVADTQYF. The CDR3 nucleotides are TGTGCCAGCAGCCCAGCGGGCAGGGTAGCAGATACGCAGTATTTT.